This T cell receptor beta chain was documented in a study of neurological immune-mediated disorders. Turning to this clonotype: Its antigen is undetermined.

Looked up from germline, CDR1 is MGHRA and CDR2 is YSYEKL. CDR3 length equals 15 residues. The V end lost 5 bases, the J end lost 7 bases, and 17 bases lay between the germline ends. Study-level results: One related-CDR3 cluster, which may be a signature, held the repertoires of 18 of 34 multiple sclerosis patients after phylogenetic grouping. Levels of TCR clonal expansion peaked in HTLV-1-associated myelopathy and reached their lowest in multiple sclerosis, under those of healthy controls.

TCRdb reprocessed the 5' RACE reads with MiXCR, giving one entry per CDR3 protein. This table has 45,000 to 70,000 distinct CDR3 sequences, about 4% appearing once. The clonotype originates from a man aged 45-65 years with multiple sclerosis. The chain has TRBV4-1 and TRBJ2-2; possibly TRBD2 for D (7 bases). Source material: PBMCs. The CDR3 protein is CASSDSRGASGELFF. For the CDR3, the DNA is TGCGCCAGCAGCGACTCCCGGGGGGCGAGCGGGGAGCTGTTTTTT.